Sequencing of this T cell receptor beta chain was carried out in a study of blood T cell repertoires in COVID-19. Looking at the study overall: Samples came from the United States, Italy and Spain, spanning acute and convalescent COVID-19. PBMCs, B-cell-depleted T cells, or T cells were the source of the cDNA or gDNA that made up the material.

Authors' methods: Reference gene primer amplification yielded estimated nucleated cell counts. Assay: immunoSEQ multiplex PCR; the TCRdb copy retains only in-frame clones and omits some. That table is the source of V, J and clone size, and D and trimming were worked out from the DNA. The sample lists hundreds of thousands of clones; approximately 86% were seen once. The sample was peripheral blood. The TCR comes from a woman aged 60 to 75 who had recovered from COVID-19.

The CDR3 spells CASSPGLGVRYEQYF. In DNA form, the CDR3 reads TGTGCCAGCTCACCGGGCCTAGGGGTAAGGTACGAGCAGTACTTC. V gene TRBV18 combines with J gene TRBJ2-7, with D maybe TRBD1 (5 bases). Trimming removed 3 bases at V and 4 bases at J, with 16 bases between. Germline loops: CDR1 KGHSH, CDR2 LQKENI. The CDR3 is made up of 15 amino acids. The whole variable domain, filled in from reference TRBV18 and TRBJ2-7, reads NAGVMQNPRHLVRRRGQEARLRCSPMKGHSHVYWYRQLPEEGLKFMVYLQKENIIDESGMPKERFSAEFPKEGPSILRIQQVVRGDSAAYFCASSPGLGVRYEQYFGPGTRLTVT.